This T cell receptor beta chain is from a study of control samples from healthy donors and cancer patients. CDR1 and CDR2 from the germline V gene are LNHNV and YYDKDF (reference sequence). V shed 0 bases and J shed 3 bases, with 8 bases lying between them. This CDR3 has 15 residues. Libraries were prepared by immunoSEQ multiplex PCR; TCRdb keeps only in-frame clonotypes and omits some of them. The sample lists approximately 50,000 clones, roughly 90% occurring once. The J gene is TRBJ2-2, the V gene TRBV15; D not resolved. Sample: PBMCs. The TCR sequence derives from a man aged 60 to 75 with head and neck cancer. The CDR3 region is CATSRDLVYTGELFF. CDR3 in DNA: TGTGCCACCAGCAGAGATCTAGTATACACCGGGGAGCTGTTTTTT.